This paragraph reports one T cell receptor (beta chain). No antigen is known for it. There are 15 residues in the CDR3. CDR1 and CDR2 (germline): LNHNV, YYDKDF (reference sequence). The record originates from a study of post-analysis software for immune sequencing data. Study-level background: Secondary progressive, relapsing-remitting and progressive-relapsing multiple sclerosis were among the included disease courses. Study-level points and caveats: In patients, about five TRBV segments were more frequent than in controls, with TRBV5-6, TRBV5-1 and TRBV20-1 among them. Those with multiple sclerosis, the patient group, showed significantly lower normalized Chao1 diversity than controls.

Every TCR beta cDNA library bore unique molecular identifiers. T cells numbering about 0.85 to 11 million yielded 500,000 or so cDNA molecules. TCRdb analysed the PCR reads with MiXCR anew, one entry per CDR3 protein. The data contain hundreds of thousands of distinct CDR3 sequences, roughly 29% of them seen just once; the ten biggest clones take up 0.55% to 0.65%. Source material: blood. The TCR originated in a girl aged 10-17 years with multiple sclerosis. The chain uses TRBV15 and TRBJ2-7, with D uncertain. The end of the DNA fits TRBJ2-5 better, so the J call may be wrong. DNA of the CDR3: TGTGCCACCAGCAGACGAGCGCCCAAAGGAGAGACCCAGTACTTC. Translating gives CATSRRAPKGETQYF.